This T cell receptor beta chain originates from a study of graft-versus-host responses after intestinal transplantation. Findings of the study overall: GvH clones were identified in recipient marrow, with some first appearing in ileum or blood. Subjects displaying graft-donor T cell macrochimerism possessed elevated graft-versus-host to host-versus-graft clonal ratios inside allografts.

Produced via immunoSEQ multiplex PCR; TCRdb's table is partial and in-frame only. Of approximately 130,000 clones in the sample, just over 90% were seen once. Germline V gene data show CDR1 as MNHNY and CDR2 as SVGAGI (reference sequence). The CDR3 loop spans 15 amino acids. Trimming took 7 bases from V and 1 from J, leaving 16 bases between them. About this clone itself: The antigen remains unidentified.

The sequences come from unstimulated CD4+ T cells sorted from spleen or lymph node cells, collected before intestinal transplant. This clonotype originated in a human donor who received an intestinal transplant. The V and J genes are TRBV6-6 and TRBJ1-1; D uncertain. CDR3 sequence reads: CASTPTTASNTEAFF. CDR3 bases: TGTGCCAGCACGCCCACAACAGCTTCGAACACTGAAGCTTTCTTT.